This TCR beta chain originates from a study of prognosis after radiotherapy for stage I lung cancer. From genomic DNA, two-round multiplex PCR was used to amplify TCR beta CDR3. Gene-specific primers for each TRBV and TRBJ gene drove first-round PCR. TCRdb re-derived calls from the multiplex PCR reads in MiXCR, one entry per CDR3 protein. Of 15,000 to 20,000 distinct CDR3 sequences in the sample, roughly 31% were seen once. The ends lost 7 bases at V and 9 bases at J; junction bases unmatched: 12. This CDR3 is 15 amino acids long. The germline V gene has CDR1 MNHEY and CDR2 SVGEGT. The sequences come from PBMCs, collected before or after stereotactic body radiation therapy (not recorded which). The source is a donor over 45 with non-small cell lung cancer. V is TRBV6-2 or TRBV6-3 and J is TRBJ1-6, with TRBD1 identical over 7 bases. The CDR3 bases are TGTGCCAGCAAGACCACAGGGGCCCCTGGTTCACCCCTCCACTTT. Translated, it gives CASKTTGAPGSPLHF.